Listed below are T cell receptor beta chains from one sample, sequenced in a study of technical replicates of blood from several donors. Generated by immunoSEQ multiplex PCR, the TCRdb table keeps only in-frame clones and is missing some. The sample holds tens of thousands of clones, 90% to 95% seen once. Sequenced: T cells isolated from PBMCs. These receptors were taken from a human donor in good health. Both conserved end residues are part of each CDR3. The order of the fields is V gene, CDR3 protein.

v_gene: TRBV27; CDR3aa: CASRTGPYEQYF
v_gene: TRBV19; CDR3aa: CASSTSASGGTEAFF
v_gene: TRBV2; CDR3aa: CASSEVGGGLAKNIQYF
v_gene: TRBV5-6; CDR3aa: CASKVGAYYGYTF
v_gene: TRBV11-1; CDR3aa: CAEGAAGNTGELFF
v_gene: TRBV6-1; CDR3aa: CASRGQDYYGYTF
v_gene: TRBV27; CDR3aa: CASSSPGGGTEAFF
v_gene: TRBV6-5; CDR3aa: CAIGGGPGNYGYTF
v_gene: TRBV7-9; CDR3aa: CASSRGLQKSEAFF
v_gene: TRBV2; CDR3aa: CASSESDRYQPQHF
v_gene: TRBV5-1; CDR3aa: CASSLPGTGSEQFF
v_gene: TRBV7-9; CDR3aa: CASSSTMGQGAHTTLTAFF
v_gene: TRBV6-1; CDR3aa: CASSELREETQYF
v_gene: TRBV4-1; CDR3aa: CASSQDPTNYGYTF
v_gene: TRBV6-5; CDR3aa: CASSKRQGINEKLFF
v_gene: TRBV10-1; CDR3aa: CASSTKTSNEQFF
v_gene: TRBV7-4; CDR3aa: CASSLEGPGTRTPDTDTQYF
v_gene: TRBV19; CDR3aa: CASTWGSGGSETQYF
v_gene: TRBV4-1; CDR3aa: CASSQVLWGVQAFF
v_gene: TRBV19; CDR3aa: CASSPRSSHSGNTIYF
v_gene: TRBV6-6; CDR3aa: CASKGAAKNIQYF
v_gene: TRBV14; CDR3aa: CASSQDLLAGEEGYEQYF
v_gene: TRBV7-8; CDR3aa: CASSPPVGGPYNEQFF
v_gene: TRBV27; CDR3aa: CASSLVANLAKNIQYF
v_gene: TRBV7-8; CDR3aa: CASSLKPSSYNEQFF
v_gene: TRBV18; CDR3aa: CASGSLDGRAYNEQFF
v_gene: TRBV5-1; CDR3aa: CASSIDRDKFF
v_gene: TRBV7-6; CDR3aa: CASSSLEANTGELFF
v_gene: TRBV2; CDR3aa: CASRRGQGNMNTEAFF
v_gene: TRBV5-1; CDR3aa: CASSRTGASGANVLTF
v_gene: TRBV4-2; CDR3aa: CASSHPGEGSPLHF
v_gene: TRBV13; CDR3aa: CASSSSAPLDRIDYGYTF
v_gene: TRBV13; CDR3aa: CASSLAASGGQETQYF
v_gene: TRBV27; CDR3aa: CASSLWASAYEQYF
v_gene: TRBV11-2; CDR3aa: CASSTVTGISYEQYF
v_gene: TRBV27; CDR3aa: CASKTGDGYTF
v_gene: TRBV5-1; CDR3aa: CASSLEDSDTEAFF
v_gene: TRBV6-5; CDR3aa: CASKTSGFNYEQYF